This is a list of T cell receptor beta chains from one sample in a study of blood T cell repertoires in COVID-19. Repertoires were generated with immunoSEQ multiplex PCR, while TCRdb's copy carries only in-frame clones and drops some. The sample includes under 150,000 clones, around 84% of them seen just once. The specimen sequenced was PBMCs or T cells enriched from blood (not recorded which). Receptors were obtained from a man between 40 and 49 years old with acute COVID-19. Both conserved end residues are part of each CDR3.

V: TRBV28
CDR3: CASSLDSGRVHETQYF

V: TRBV19
CDR3: CASSLWGQVDGYTF

V: TRBV7-2
CDR3: CASSRGLAGGETQYF

V: TRBV2
CDR3: CASSEGLAGVFGELFF

V: TRBV7-9
CDR3: CASSLMGSSYEQYF

V: TRBV3-1/TRBV3-2
CDR3: CASSLRQGVNSPLHF

V: TRBV15
CDR3: CATSRDYQSNEKLFF

V: TRBV6-5
CDR3: CASSSPGTSGYEQYF

V: TRBV7-9
CDR3: CAIFGQVDYGYTF

V: TRBV6-1
CDR3: CASIEGRDLLYNEQFF

V: TRBV5-1
CDR3: CASSLRLAGLDTQYF

V: TRBV6-6
CDR3: CASRMTSGGLSYEQYF

V: TRBV27
CDR3: CASSTQGVKTGPWGNEQFF

V: TRBV5-6
CDR3: CASSLTGAGNQPQHF

V: TRBV29-1
CDR3: CSVEEEGRGSYEQYF

V: TRBV19
CDR3: CATQQGAAGNTIYF

V: TRBV5-1
CDR3: CASSLGGGSSYNEQFF